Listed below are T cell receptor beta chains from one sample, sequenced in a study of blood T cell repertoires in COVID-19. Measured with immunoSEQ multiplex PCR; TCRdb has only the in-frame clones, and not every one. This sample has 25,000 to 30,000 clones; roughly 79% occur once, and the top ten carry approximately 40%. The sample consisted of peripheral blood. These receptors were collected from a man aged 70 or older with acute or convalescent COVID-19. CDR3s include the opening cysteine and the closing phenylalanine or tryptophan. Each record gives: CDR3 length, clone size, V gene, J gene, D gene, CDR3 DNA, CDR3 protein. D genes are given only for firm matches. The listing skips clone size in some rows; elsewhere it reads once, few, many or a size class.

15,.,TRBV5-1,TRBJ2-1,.,TGCGCCAGCAGAAGAGAACGAGGCTCCTACAATGAGCAGTTCTTC,CASRRERGSYNEQFF
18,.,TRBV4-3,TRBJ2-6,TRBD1,TGCGCCAGCAGCCCCACGGGACAGGAATTTACTGGGGCCAACGTCCTGACTTTC,CASSPTGQEFTGANVLTF
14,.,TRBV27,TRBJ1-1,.,TGTGCCAGCAGTCCCCCTTTGTCGAACACTGAAGCTTTCTTT,CASSPPLSNTEAFF
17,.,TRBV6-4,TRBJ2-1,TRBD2,TGTGCCAGCAGTTCAGGACTAGCGGGAACGTCCTACAATGAGCAGTTCTTC,CASSSGLAGTSYNEQFF
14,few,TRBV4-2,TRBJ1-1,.,TGTGCCAGCAGCCCCCAGGGCAGAAGCACTGAAGCTTTCTTT,CASSPQGRSTEAFF
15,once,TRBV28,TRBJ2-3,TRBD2,TGTGCCAGCAGTCAACTAGCGGGGCAGACAGATACGCAGTATTTT,CASSQLAGQTDTQYF
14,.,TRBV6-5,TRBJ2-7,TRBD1,TGTGCCAGCAAACGCAGGGGGCGAGAAAACGAGCAGTACTTC,CASKRRGRENEQYF
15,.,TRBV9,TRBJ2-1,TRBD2,TGTGCCAGCATCGGACTAGCGGGGGGGATTAGTGAGCAGTTCTTC,CASIGLAGGISEQFF
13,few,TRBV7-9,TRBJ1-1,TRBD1,TGTGCCAGCAGTGGACAGGAGAACACTGAAGCTTTCTTT,CASSGQENTEAFF
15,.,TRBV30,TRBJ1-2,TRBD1,TGTGCCTGGAGACTACGGGACAGGCCCAACTATGGCTACACCTTC,CAWRLRDRPNYGYTF
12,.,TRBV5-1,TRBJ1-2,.,TGCGCCAGCAGCTTGACGGGGTATGGCTACACCTTC,CASSLTGYGYTF
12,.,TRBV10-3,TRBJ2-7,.,TGTGCCATAGGAGGGACCGCCTACGAGCAGTACTTC,CAIGGTAYEQYF
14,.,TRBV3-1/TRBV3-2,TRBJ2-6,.,TGTGCCAGCAGCCAACCGTCTGGGGCCAACGTCCTGACTTTC,CASSQPSGANVLTF
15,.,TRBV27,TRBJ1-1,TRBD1,TGTGCCACTTGCTCCGGGACAGGGCCAAACACTGAAGCTTTCTTT,CATCSGTGPNTEAFF
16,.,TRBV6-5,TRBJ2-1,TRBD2,TGTGCCAGCAGTTACCACATTAGCGGGAGGGCCTATGAGCAGTTCTTC,CASSYHISGRAYEQFF
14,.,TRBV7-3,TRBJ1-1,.,TGTGCCAGCAGCTTAGGGCACCAAAACACTGAAGCTTTCTTT,CASSLGHQNTEAFF
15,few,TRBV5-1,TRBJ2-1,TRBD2,TGCGCCAGCAGCTGGGGACTAGCGGGAGGGCCTGGGCAGTTCTTC,CASSWGLAGGPGQFF
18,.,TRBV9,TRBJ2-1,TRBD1,TGTGCCAGCAGCGTAGCCGTAAGGGGACAGGGCATGGTTGATGAGCAGTTCTTC,CASSVAVRGQGMVDEQFF
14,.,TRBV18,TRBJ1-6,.,TGTGCCAGCTCACCAGCGGGTGGCGATTCACCCCTCCACTTT,CASSPAGGDSPLHF
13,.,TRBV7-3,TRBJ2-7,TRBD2,TGTGCCAGCAGCCGCGTAGGAGCGGGGGAGCAGTACTTC,CASSRVGAGEQYF
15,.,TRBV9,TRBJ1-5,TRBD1,TGTGCCAGCAGCGTAGACAGGGGAGACAATCAGCCCCAGCATTTT,CASSVDRGDNQPQHF
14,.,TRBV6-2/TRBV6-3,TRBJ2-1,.,TGTGCCAGCAGTTTGGCAGGGGTGGGCAATGAGCAGTTCTTC,CASSLAGVGNEQFF